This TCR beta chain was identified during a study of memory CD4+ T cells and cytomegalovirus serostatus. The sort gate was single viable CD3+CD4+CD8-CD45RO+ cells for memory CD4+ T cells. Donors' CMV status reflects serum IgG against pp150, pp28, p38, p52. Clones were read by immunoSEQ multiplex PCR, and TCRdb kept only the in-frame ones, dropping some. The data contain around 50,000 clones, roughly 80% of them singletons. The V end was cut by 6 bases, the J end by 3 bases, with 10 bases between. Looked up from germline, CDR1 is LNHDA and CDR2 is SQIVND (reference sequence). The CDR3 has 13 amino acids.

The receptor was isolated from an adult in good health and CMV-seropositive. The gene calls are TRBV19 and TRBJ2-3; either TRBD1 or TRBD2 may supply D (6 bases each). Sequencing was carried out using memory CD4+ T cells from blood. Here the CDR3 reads CASRPGATDTQYF. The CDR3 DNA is TGTGCCAGTAGACCGGGGGCTACAGATACGCAGTATTTT.